This entry is about one TCR beta chain. Its cognate antigen has yet to be identified. The input lacks base qualities; no much larger clone sits a single base away. TCRbeta CDR3 regions were amplified from genomic DNA using the immunoSEQ Assay, a bias-controlled multiplex PCR. The study's own analysis went as follows. The number of nucleated cells in each sample was estimated by amplification of reference gene primers within the assay. Sequence reads were collapsed and filtered to measure the absolute abundance of every unique TCRbeta CDR3 rearrangement. For each sample, productive Simpson clonality was calculated as the square root of Simpson's diversity index over productive rearrangements. TCRdb obtained this table from immuneACCESS and retained in-frame rearrangements with V and J assigned. These tables miss some clones; where compared with another copy, unresolved V genes account for less than half of the shortfall, and the remainder is unexplained. The V and J calls and the clone size are those of that table, but D and trimming were determined from the DNA. The sample table records fewer than 300,000 clones; approximately 86% of these occur just once. The top ten clones comprise roughly 3% of the sample.

Reading from cysteine to phenylalanine, the CDR3 counts 14 amino acids. Only the CDR3 DNA stays, 42 bases, in frame from base 1. CDR1 and CDR2 were assigned from the germline V gene as MNHEY and SVGAGI. Trimming accounts for 7 bases at V and 4 bases at J, while the number of junction bases matched to no gene is 6. Each collaborating institution followed its own protocols to collect whole blood in K2EDTA tubes. For TCRbeta analysis, collaborators shipped samples in one of three forms: frozen whole blood, isolated PBMCs, or DNA extracted from either of those sample types. These data are taken from a study of blood T cell repertoires in COVID-19 (dated by TCRdb to about 2020). General notes on the study: Collaborator samples came from the United States, Italy and Spain and covered acute and convalescent phases of COVID-19. The sample metadata nearly always contained a de-identified subject ID, COVID-19 status, age in years and sex. HLA class I and class II types, where available, came from metadata supplied by the sample provider rather than from assay-based typing. The prospective study material was composed of cDNA or gDNA derived from T cells, B-cell-depleted T cells, or PBMCs. A freely available public database, intended as a resource for researchers studying the immune response to SARS-CoV-2, is where the repertoires were released. Deeply sampled blood TCRbeta repertoires from subjects exposed to, actively infected with, or recovered from COVID-19 were included in the dataset. The samples were drawn from two sources: the first 160 participants of the ongoing ImmuneRACE study, and some 1,300 subjects contributed by 6 global collaborators. Overall study results and their limits: Clinical and demographic metadata were provided uncurated, with the amount varying by source and participant.

The V and J segments used are TRBV6-5 and TRBJ2-2; a stretch of 7 junction bases matches TRBD2. The receptor comes from a woman aged 18-29 years with acute or convalescent COVID-19. What was sequenced was peripheral blood. Read as DNA, the sequence is TGTGCCAGCAACCCTTGGGGGGGCACCGGGGAGCTGTTTTTT. Its translation is CASNPWGGTGELFF.